This T cell receptor (beta chain) is from a study of blood T cell repertoires in COVID-19. Study background: The United States, Italy and Spain provided the acute and convalescent COVID-19 samples.

The method was immunoSEQ multiplex PCR; TCRdb's version includes in-frame clones alone and lacks a portion of them. The sample includes about 160,000 clones, approximately 90% seen only once; the top ten take less than 5%. The CDR3 runs 19 residues. Germline V gene data show CDR1 as MDHEN and CDR2 as SYDVKM. Trimming removed 8 bases from V and 4 bases from J; junction bases left unmatched: 14. Specimen: peripheral blood. The clonotype originates from a woman in her sixties or seventies who had recovered from COVID-19. The chain joins TRBV28 to TRBJ2-1, with TRBD2 matching 16 bases. The CDR3 sequence: CASLTPGTSGGALYNEQFF. CDR3 sequence (DNA): TGTGCCAGCCTTACCCCCGGGACTAGCGGGGGGGCTTTGTACAATGAGCAGTTCTTC.